Below, 4 T cell receptor beta chains from the same sample are listed, as sequenced in a study of blood T cell repertoires in COVID-19. Using immunoSEQ multiplex PCR, the repertoire was profiled, and TCRdb retains in-frame clones only, with some absent. The sample holds around 290,000 clones; 80% to 95% are singletons and the top ten take 2.2%. Source material: peripheral blood. These receptors all come from a woman aged 30 to 39 with COVID-19, enrolled during active disease.

The chain joins TRBV30 to TRBJ1-1, with D uncertain. The germline CDR1 and CDR2 sequences are GTSNPN and SVGIG (reference sequence). The CDR3 sequence is 12 residues long. The V and J ends lost 6 bases and 0 bases respectively, with 8 bases between them. The CDR3 spells CACTGLNTEAFF. CDR3 nucleotide sequence: TGTGCCTGCACGGGTCTGAACACTGAAGCTTTCTTT.

This clone was recorded a few times. The J gene is TRBJ2-3, the V gene TRBV10-1, with D perhaps matching TRBD2 (5 bases). The CDR3 runs 16 residues. The V end was cut by 5 bases, the J end by 0 bases, with 15 bases between. Germline values: CDR1 WNHNN, CDR2 SYGVQD (reference sequence). The CDR3 sequence: CASSPTPGGSTDTQYF. As DNA, the CDR3 is TGCGCCAGCAGTCCCACCCCGGGCGGGAGCACAGATACGCAGTATTTT.

The chain couples TRBV27 to TRBJ2-7, with 8 bases fitting TRBD1. V shed 6 bases and J 3 bases; nucleotides not matched to a gene: 7. CDR3 length equals 14 residues. Per germline, CDR1 MNHEY and CDR2 SMNVEV (reference sequence). This CDR3 reads CASSHGQGGYEQYF. The CDR3 DNA follows: TGTGCCAGCAGCCACGGACAGGGCGGCTACGAGCAGTACTTC.

This clone was counted once. This rearrangement joins TRBV19 to TRBJ1-2; 11 bases match TRBD1. The CDR3 sequence is 14 residues long. Losses at the gene ends were 4 bases for V and 4 bases for J; bases not matched to a gene: 2. Per the germline V gene, CDR1 is LNHDA and CDR2 is SQIVND (reference sequence). CDR3 nucleotide sequence: TGTGCCAGTAGTACTGGGACAGGGGGCTATGGCTACACCTTC. Translated, it gives CASSTGTGGYGYTF.